These T cell receptor beta chains were read from a single sample in a study of T-cell memory formation after mild COVID-19. TCRdb processed the 5' RACE reads anew with MiXCR; each CDR3 protein has one entry. This repertoire shows 120,000 or so distinct CDR3 sequences, approximately 15% found once; its top ten account for approximately 15%. The sequenced sample was PBMCs or a T cell subset sorted from them (not recorded which). Every receptor here comes from an adult woman who had mild COVID-19 (a few samples of this study predate the infection). Cell type and time point are not known. CDR3s include the opening cysteine and the closing phenylalanine or tryptophan. The D gene is left open where the match is weak. The size of a clone is reported for some rows only, either as once, few or many, or as a class for expanded clones.

abundance	v_gene	j_gene	d_gene	CDR3aa	CDR3nt
few	TRBV27	TRBJ2-1	.	CASSPPSNEQFF	TGTGCCAGCAGTCCCCCTTCCAATGAGCAGTTCTTC
few	TRBV6-5	TRBJ2-1	.	CASSYPGGTGKRGEQFF	TGTGCCAGCAGTTACCCGGGGGGGACAGGGAAGCGGGGTGAGCAGTTCTTC
.	TRBV18	TRBJ2-3	.	CASSPRTGYTQYF	TGTGCCAGCTCACCACGGACTGGATATACGCAGTATTTT
few	TRBV12-3/TRBV12-4	TRBJ2-7	.	CASSLSPGAEEQYF	TGTGCCAGCAGTTTATCCCCCGGGGCAGAGGAGCAGTACTTC
.	TRBV12-3/TRBV12-4	TRBJ2-7	TRBD2	CASSKPPGLVYEQYF	TGTGCCAGCAGTAAACCGCCGGGACTAGTTTACGAGCAGTACTTC
few	TRBV6-2/TRBV6-3	TRBJ2-7	.	CASSPISYEQYF	TGTGCCAGCAGTCCCATCTCCTACGAGCAGTACTTC
.	TRBV4-2	TRBJ2-7	TRBD1	CASSQEPSGQGYEQYF	TGTGCCAGCAGCCAAGAGCCTTCGGGACAGGGCTACGAGCAGTACTTC
.	TRBV19	TRBJ1-5	.	CASMGDRFNQPQHF	TGTGCCAGTATGGGCGACAGATTCAATCAGCCCCAGCATTTT
few	TRBV20-1	TRBJ2-7	.	CSAAADRSYEQYF	TGCAGTGCAGCCGCCGATAGGTCCTACGAGCAGTACTTC
few	TRBV7-6	TRBJ2-3	TRBD2	CASTPGGGTDTQYF	TGTGCCAGCACTCCCGGGGGGGGCACAGATACGCAGTATTTT
.	TRBV6-5	TRBJ2-3	.	CASSHLGSKSTDTQYF	TGTGCCAGCAGTCACCTGGGGTCTAAGAGCACAGATACGCAGTATTTT
few	TRBV28	TRBJ2-7	.	CASSPLWTGETYEQYF	TGTGCCAGCAGCCCACTCTGGACGGGAGAGACCTACGAGCAGTACTTC
few	TRBV20-1	TRBJ2-7	.	CSARDRAGIYYEQYF	TGCAGTGCTAGAGACCGGGCGGGAATATACTACGAGCAGTACTTC
.	TRBV12-3/TRBV12-4	TRBJ2-4	.	CASSFFLGTLAKNIQYF	TGTGCCAGCAGTTTTTTCCTCGGGACACTAGCCAAAAACATTCAGTACTTC
.	TRBV5-6	TRBJ1-2	TRBD1	CASSSGQGKSYGYTF	TGTGCCAGCAGCTCGGGACAGGGGAAGAGCTATGGCTACACCTTC
few	TRBV29-1	TRBJ2-1	.	CSGWGPYNEQFF	TGCAGCGGCTGGGGGCCTTACAATGAGCAGTTCTTC
.	TRBV19	TRBJ2-5	.	CASSSTAQETQYF	TGTGCCAGTAGTAGTACTGCACAAGAGACCCAGTACTTC
.	TRBV20-1	TRBJ2-1	TRBD2	CSASPTSAYEQFF	TGCAGTGCTAGCCCGACTAGCGCTTATGAGCAGTTCTTC
.	TRBV27	TRBJ1-6	.	CASSFGNSPLHF	TGTGCCAGCAGTTTTGGGAATTCACCCCTCCACTTT
few	TRBV10-3	TRBJ2-7	.	CAISEPAYEQYF	TGTGCCATCAGTGAGCCGGCCTACGAGCAGTACTTC
many	TRBV11-1	TRBJ2-2	.	CASSSRGRFTSNTGELFF	TGTGCCAGCAGCTCGAGAGGGCGGTTCACCAGTAACACCGGGGAGCTGTTTTTT
few	TRBV29-1	TRBJ1-1	.	CSSKGGLNTEAFF	TGCAGCTCAAAAGGGGGTCTGAACACTGAAGCTTTCTTT